This TCR beta chain was recorded in a study of molecular identifiers for immune sequencing clone quantification. CDR3 length equals 14 residues. CDR1 and CDR2 from the germline V gene are SGDLS and YYNGEE. Bulk libraries came from a prior protocol with listed TCR primers. TCRdb reprocessed the PCR reads via MiXCR and lists one record per CDR3 protein. The sample holds about half a million distinct CDR3 sequences; 25% are singletons and the top ten take around 0.76%. Worth noting for this clonotype: Its specificity is not known. At one of its ends the junction is not consistent with the germline gene, which may arise from a read error.

Notes on the study in general: Clones above 20 RNA copies held over 97% of effector molecules, under 1% in naive cells. Among 1 million or so naive cells, as was reported, spiked Jurkat TCR RNA from one cell was detectable.

This chain links TRBV9 with TRBJ2-2; D remains unclear. Sequenced material: naive CD8+ T cells from blood, with Jurkat cell RNA spiked in. Subset reported: FACS-sorted CD8+CD4-CCR7+CD45RA+ naive T cells. The TCR was taken from a human donor in good health. Some libraries in this study had Jurkat cell RNA spiked in. The CDR3 loop is CARSVSINTGELFF. The CDR3 nucleotides are TGTGCCCGCAGCGTTAGTATAAACACCGGGGAGCTGTTTTTT.